This TCR beta chain is from a study of response to subunit inactivated influenza vaccine (dated by TCRdb to between 2017 and 2018). General notes on the study: The study used deep quantitative T cell receptor repertoire profiling to track responses to a trivalent subunit inactivated influenza vaccine. The paper's findings and limits, for the study overall: The authors proposed that each seasonal influenza vaccination may bring in only a limited number of new T cells.

This clonotype was observed a few times. Its cognate antigen has yet to be identified. No base quality information exists; no much larger clone differs at one position. CDR3 length: 19 amino acids, cysteine to phenylalanine. Left in the record is the CDR3 DNA by itself, 57 bases read in frame from the first base. CDR1 and CDR2 are drawn from the germline V gene (reference sequence): PRHDT, FYEKMQ. Here V drops 0 bases and J drops 3 bases, and the junction holds 13 bases not matched to any gene. The library was produced with RT-PCR. The sample was run on an Illumina HiSeq 2500. The public reads were reanalyzed by TCRdb: fastp trimming at Q25, MiXCR alignment, in-frame beta chains only. Entries that share a CDR3 protein sequence are merged under the most common genes and DNA. In this sample the table shows under 550,000 distinct CDR3 sequences, 6% to 9% of which occur a single time. The ten largest clonotypes hold less than 15% of the sample.

The material was PBMCs from blood, obtained 23 to 25 months after vaccination. The chain employs TRBV13 and TRBJ2-3; TRBD1 agrees with 9 junctional bases. The receptor's source is a man in his fifties or sixties who received an inactivated influenza vaccine. Donor details come from another sample of the same person, matched by shared clones. The nucleotides read TGTGCCAGCAGCTTAGGCACAGAATTCGGGACAGGGCTTACAGATACGCAGTATTTT. The translation is CASSLGTEFGTGLTDTQYF. The variable domain in full, with residues beyond the CDR3 obtained from the reference TRBV13 and TRBJ2-3 genes, is AAGVIQSPRHLIKEKRETATLKCYPIPRHDTVYWYQQGPGQDPQFLISFYEKMQSDKGSIPDRFSAQQFSDYHSELNMSSLELGDSALYFCASSLGTEFGTGLTDTQYFGPGTRLTVL.